This entry concerns a single TCR beta chain. Its target is unknown. Profiled with immunoSEQ multiplex PCR; TCRdb holds only in-frame clones, not every one. The profile shows around 170,000 clones, about 85% of them singletons. Looked up from germline, CDR1 is SGHNT and CDR2 is YYREEE (reference sequence). Trimming removed 6 bases from V and 5 bases from J, with 15 bases in between. This CDR3 is 13 amino acids long. The data were obtained in a study of cytomegalovirus exposure and HLA in healthy donors. Regarding the study as a whole: Testing in vitro showed a few CMV-associated chains specific for CMV antigens.

This TCR was sampled from a young man in good health and CMV-seropositive. Sequenced: PBMCs. The J gene is TRBJ2-7, the V gene TRBV5-4, with D perhaps matching TRBD2 (6 bases). The CDR3 here is CASTLAGLDEQYF. For the CDR3, the DNA is TGTGCCAGCACCCTGGCGGGACTCGACGAGCAGTACTTC.